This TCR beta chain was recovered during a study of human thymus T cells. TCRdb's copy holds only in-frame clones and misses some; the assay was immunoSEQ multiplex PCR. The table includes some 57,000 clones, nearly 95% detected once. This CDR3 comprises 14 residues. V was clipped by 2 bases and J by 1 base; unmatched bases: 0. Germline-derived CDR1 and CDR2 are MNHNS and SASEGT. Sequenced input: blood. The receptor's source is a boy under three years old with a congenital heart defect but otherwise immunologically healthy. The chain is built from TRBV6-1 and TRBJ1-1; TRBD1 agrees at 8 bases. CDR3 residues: CASSEQGANTEAFF. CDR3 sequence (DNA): TGTGCCAGCAGTGAACAGGGGGCGAACACTGAAGCTTTCTTT.